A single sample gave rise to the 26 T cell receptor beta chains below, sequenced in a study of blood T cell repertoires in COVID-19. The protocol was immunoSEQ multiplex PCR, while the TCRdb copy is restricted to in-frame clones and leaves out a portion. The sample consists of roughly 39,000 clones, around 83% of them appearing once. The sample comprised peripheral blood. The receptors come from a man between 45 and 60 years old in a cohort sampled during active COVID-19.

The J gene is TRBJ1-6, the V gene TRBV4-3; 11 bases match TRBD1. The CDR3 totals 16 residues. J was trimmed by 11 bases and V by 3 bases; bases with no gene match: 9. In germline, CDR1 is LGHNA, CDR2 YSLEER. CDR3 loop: CASSQGQGEVDAPLHF. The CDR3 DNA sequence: TGCGCCAGCAGCCAGGGACAGGGGGAAGTTGATGCACCCCTCCACTTT.

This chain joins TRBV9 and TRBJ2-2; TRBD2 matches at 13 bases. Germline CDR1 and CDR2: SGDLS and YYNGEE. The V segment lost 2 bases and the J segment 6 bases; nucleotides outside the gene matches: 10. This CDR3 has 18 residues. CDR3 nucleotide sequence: TGTGCCAGCAGCGTCGGACTAGCGGGAGTGGCGGGGGCCGGGGAGCTGTTTTTT. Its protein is CASSVGLAGVAGAGELFF.

The CDR3 DNA is TGCGCCAGCAGCTTGTGGACAGGCTCGACTCCGGATCCCGGCTATGGCTACACCTTC. Translation gives CASSLWTGSTPDPGYGYTF. This chain joins TRBV5-1 and TRBJ1-2, with 7 nucleotides matching TRBD1. The trim removed 1 base at V and 4 bases at J, leaving 19 bases unmatched. The CDR3 contains 19 residues. Germline CDR1 reads SGHRS; CDR2 reads YFSETQ.

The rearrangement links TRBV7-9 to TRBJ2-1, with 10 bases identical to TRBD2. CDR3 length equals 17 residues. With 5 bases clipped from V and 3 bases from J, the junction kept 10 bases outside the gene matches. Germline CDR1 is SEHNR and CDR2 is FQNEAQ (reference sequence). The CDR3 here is CASSPRSGRHLYNEQFF. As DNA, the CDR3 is TGTGCCAGCAGCCCTCGTAGCGGGAGGCACCTCTACAATGAGCAGTTCTTC.

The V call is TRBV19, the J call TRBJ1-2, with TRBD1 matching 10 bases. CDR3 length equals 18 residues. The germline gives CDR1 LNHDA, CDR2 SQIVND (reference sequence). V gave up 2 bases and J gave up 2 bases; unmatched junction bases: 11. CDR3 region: CASSIQEWTGGLNYGYTF. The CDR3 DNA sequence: TGTGCCAGTAGTATACAGGAGTGGACAGGGGGGTTGAACTATGGCTACACCTTC.

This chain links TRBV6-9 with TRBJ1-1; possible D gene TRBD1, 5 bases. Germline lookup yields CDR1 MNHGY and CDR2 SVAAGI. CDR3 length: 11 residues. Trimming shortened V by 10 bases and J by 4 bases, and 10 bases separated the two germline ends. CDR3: CAIAGGTEAFF. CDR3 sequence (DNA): TGTGCCATAGCCGGGGGCACTGAAGCTTTCTTT.

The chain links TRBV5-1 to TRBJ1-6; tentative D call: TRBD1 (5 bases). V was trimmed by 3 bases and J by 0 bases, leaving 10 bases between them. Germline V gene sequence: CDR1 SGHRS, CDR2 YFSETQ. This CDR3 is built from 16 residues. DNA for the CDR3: TGCGCCAGCAGCTCCCGGGGGGACTCCTATAATTCACCCCTCCACTTT. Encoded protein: CASSSRGDSYNSPLHF.

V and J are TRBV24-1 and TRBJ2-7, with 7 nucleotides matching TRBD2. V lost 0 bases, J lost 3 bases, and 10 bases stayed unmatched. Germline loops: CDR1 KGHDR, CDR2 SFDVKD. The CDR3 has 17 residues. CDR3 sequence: CATSDLIGLGPSYEQYV. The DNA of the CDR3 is TGTGCCACCAGTGATTTGATAGGACTAGGCCCCAGCTACGAGCAGTACGTC.

The CDR3 is CASSEVGAQPQHF. The CDR3 coding sequence is TGTGCCAGCAGTGAAGTTGGAGCTCAGCCCCAGCATTTT. The V call is TRBV6-1, the J call TRBJ1-5; D not certain. CDR3 length: 13 residues. Germline V gene lookup returns CDR1 MNHNS and CDR2 SASEGT. Trimming left V 1 base short and J 6 bases short, with 7 bases between.

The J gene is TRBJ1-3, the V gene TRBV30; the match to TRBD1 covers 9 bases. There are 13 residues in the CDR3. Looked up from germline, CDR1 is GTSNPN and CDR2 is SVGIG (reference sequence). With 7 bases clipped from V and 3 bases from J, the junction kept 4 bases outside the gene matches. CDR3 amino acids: CALQGAYGNTIYF. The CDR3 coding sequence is TGTGCCTTACAGGGGGCTTATGGAAACACCATATATTTT.

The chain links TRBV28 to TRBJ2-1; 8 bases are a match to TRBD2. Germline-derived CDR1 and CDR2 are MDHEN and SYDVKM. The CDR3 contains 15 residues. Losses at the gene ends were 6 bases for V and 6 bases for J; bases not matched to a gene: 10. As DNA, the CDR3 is TGTGCCAGCAGCCTGGCGGGACTAGTTAGCAATGAGCAGTTCTTC. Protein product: CASSLAGLVSNEQFF.

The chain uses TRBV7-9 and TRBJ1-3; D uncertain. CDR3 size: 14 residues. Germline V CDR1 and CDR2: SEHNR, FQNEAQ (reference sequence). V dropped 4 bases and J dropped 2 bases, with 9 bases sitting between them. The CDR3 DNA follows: TGTGCCAGCAGCTCCGCCGGGGCTGGAAACACCATATATTTT. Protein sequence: CASSSAGAGNTIYF.

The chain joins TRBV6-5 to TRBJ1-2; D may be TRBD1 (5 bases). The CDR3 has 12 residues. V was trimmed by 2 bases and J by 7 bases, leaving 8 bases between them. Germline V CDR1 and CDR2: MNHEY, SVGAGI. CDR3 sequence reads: CASSYGATGYTF. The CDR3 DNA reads TGTGCCAGCAGTTACGGGGCAACTGGCTACACCTTC.

CDR3 bases: TGCGCCAGCAGCCCCCAGGGTGGACGGAACACAGATACGCAGTATTTT. It is translated as CASSPQGGRNTDTQYF. The chain links TRBV5-1 to TRBJ2-3, with a weak D call TRBD1 (5 bases). Germline CDR1 SGHRS, CDR2 YFSETQ. V was pared by 4 bases and J by 2 bases, with 17 bases between. The CDR3 has 16 residues.

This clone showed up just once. The CDR3, as DNA: TGCGCCAGCAGCCCGGACAGGGCAAGATTTTGGGGCTACACCTTC. Its translation is CASSPDRARFWGYTF. V and J are TRBV4-1 and TRBJ1-2, with 8 bases aligning to TRBD1. The germline CDR1 and CDR2 sequences are MGHRA and YSYEKL. The CDR3 covers 15 residues. J lost 8 bases, V lost 4 bases, and 12 bases had no gene match.

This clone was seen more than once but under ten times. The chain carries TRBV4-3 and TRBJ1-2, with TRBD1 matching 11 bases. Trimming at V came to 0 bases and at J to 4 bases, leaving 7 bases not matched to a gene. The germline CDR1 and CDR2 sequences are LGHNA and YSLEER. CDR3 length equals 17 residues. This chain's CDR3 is CASSQDRTGGPLYGYTF. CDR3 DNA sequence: TGCGCCAGCAGCCAAGATAGGACAGGGGGCCCTCTCTATGGCTACACCTTC.

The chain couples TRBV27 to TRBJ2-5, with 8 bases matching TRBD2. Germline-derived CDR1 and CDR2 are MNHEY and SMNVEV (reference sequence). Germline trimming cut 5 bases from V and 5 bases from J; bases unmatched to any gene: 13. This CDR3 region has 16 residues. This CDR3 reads CASSPLPEREMETQYF. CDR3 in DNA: TGTGCCAGCAGTCCCCTCCCTGAGCGGGAGATGGAGACCCAGTACTTC.

The CDR3 loop is CASKKSIGQGASEGTGELFF. The CDR3 coding sequence is TGTGCCAGTAAGAAAAGTATAGGACAGGGGGCTAGCGAGGGCACCGGGGAGCTGTTTTTT. The V gene is TRBV19, the J gene TRBJ2-2, with TRBD1 matching over 11 bases. J gave up 4 bases and V 7 bases, and 20 bases lay outside the gene matches. CDR3 length equals 20 residues. Germline-derived CDR1 and CDR2 are LNHDA and SQIVND (reference sequence).

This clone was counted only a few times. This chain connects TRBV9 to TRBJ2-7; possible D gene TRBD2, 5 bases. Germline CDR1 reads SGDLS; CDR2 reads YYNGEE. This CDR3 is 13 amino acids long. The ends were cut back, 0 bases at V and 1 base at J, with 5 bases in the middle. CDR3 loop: CASSVGTSYEQYF. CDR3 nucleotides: TGTGCCAGCAGCGTAGGGACTTCCTACGAGCAGTACTTC.

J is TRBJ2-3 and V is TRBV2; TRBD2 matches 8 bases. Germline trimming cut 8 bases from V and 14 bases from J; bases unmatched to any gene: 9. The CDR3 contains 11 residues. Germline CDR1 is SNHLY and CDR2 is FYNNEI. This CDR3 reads CASPGASGRYF. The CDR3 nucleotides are TGTGCCAGCCCTGGGGCTAGCGGGCGGTATTTT.

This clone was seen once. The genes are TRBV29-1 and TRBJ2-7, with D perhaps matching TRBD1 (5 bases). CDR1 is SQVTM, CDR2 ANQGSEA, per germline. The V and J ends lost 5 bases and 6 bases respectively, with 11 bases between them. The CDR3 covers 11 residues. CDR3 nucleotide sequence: TGCAGCGTTCCCTTAGGGGTCGAGCAGTACTTC. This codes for CSVPLGVEQYF.

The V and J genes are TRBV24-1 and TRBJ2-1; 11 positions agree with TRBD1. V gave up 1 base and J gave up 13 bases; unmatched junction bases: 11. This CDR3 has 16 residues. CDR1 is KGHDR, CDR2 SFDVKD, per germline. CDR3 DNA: TGTGCCACCAGTGATTTCGAGAGGGACAGGGGGGTTGGCCAGTTCTTC. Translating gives CATSDFERDRGVGQFF.

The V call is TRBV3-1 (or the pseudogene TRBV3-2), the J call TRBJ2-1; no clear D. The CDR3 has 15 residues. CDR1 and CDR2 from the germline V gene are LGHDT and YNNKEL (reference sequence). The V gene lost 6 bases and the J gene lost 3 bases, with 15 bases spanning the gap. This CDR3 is CASSDRWALYNEQFF. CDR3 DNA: TGTGCCAGCAGTGATCGGTGGGCCCTCTACAATGAGCAGTTCTTC.

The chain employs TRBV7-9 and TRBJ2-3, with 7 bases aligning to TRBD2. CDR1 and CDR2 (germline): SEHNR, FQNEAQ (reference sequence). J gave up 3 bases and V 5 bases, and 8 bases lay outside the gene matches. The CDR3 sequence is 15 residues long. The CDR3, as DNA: TGTGCCAGCAGCGGCCGGGACTACGAGACAGATACGCAGTATTTT. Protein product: CASSGRDYETDTQYF.

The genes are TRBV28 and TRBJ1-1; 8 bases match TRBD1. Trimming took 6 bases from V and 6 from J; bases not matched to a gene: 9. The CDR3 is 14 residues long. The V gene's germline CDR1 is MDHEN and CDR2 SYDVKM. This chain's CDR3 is CASRSGQGGAEAFF. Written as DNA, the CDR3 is TGTGCCAGCAGGAGCGGACAGGGCGGGGCTGAAGCTTTCTTT.

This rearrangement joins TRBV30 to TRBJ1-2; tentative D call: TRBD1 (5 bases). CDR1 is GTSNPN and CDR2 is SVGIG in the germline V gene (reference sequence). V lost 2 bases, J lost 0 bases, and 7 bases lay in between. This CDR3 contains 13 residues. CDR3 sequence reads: CAWSRDSNYGYTF. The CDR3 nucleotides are TGTGCCTGGAGTCGGGACTCTAACTATGGCTACACCTTC.